These 17 T cell receptor beta chains were sequenced from one sample in a study of blood T cells in healthy people across ages. The authors ran a second PCR of about 6 to 12 cycles using a sample-barcoded 5' primer and a J-beta primer mix. TCRdb analysed the 5' RACE reads with MiXCR anew, one entry per CDR3 protein. The table shows hundreds of thousands of distinct CDR3 sequences, with 25% to 35% occurring only once. The sequenced sample consisted of blood. The receptor source for this set is an elderly woman in good health.

As for this clonotype: This sequence may be a read error, since a much larger clone differs from it by one base. This chain uses TRBV15 with TRBJ2-5; 7 bases match TRBD1. V was clipped by 3 bases and J by 11 bases; unmatched bases: 3. This CDR3 is built from 11 residues. Looked up from germline, CDR1 is LNHNV and CDR2 is YYDKDF (reference sequence). This chain's CDR3 is CATSSRDSQYF. The CDR3 bases are TGTGCCACCAGCAGCCGGGACAGTCAGTACTTC.

This clonotype has only a few counts. The chain is built from TRBV11-2 and TRBJ2-7; 10 positions match TRBD2. Germline V gene lookup returns CDR1 SGHAT and CDR2 FQNNGV. V lost 2 bases to trimming and J lost 1 base; unmatched junction nucleotides: 8. The CDR3 contains 17 residues. Here the CDR3 DNA reads TGTGCCAGCAGCTTAAAGCGGCCTAGCGGGGGATCCTACGAGCAGTACTTC. It yields the protein CASSLKRPSGGSYEQYF.

CDR3 protein: CSVKGGGGYNEQYF. CDR3 nucleotide sequence: TGCAGCGTTAAAGGGGGTGGGGGCTACAATGAGCAGTACTTC. V is TRBV29-1 and J is TRBJ2-1, with D possibly matching TRBD1 (6 bases). The J call is uncertain, as TRBJ2-7 better fits the DNA end. The CDR3 is made up of 14 amino acids. Germline values: CDR1 SQVTM, CDR2 ANQGSEA.

The chain is built from TRBV4-1 and TRBJ1-5, with TRBD1 as a possible D gene (5 bases). CDR3 length: 16 residues. V lost 3 bases to trimming and J lost 7 bases, with 19 bases between them. Germline CDR1 MGHRA, CDR2 YSYEKL. CDR3 bases: TGCGCCAGCAGCCACGCGCCGTGGGGGAGTAACCAGCCCCAGCATTTT. Its protein is CASSHAPWGSNQPQHF.

This clonotype was observed at least ten times. The chain links TRBV15 to TRBJ1-1; the match to TRBD1 covers 7 bases. The CDR3 length is 15 residues. The germline gives CDR1 LNHNV, CDR2 YYDKDF (reference sequence). The V gene end was trimmed by 3 bases and the J gene end by 1 base; junction bases not matched to a gene: 5. Here the CDR3 DNA reads TGTGCCACCAGCAGGGGGACAGACCCGAACACTGAAGCTTTCTTT. Its protein product is CATSRGTDPNTEAFF.

The sample holds one count of this clonotype. This chain connects TRBV20-1 to TRBJ2-5; the D gene is possibly TRBD1 (6 bases). The germline V gene encodes CDR1 DFQATT and CDR2 SNEGSKA (reference sequence). Trimming left V 5 bases short and J 0 bases short, with 10 bases between. The CDR3 totals 13 residues. The CDR3 here is CSAGRGNQETQYF. The CDR3 DNA sequence: TGCAGTGCTGGAAGGGGGAACCAAGAGACCCAGTACTTC.

There are a few counts of this clonotype. This may stem from a read error, because a much larger clone lies one nucleotide away. The rearrangement joins TRBV12-5 to TRBJ2-4; 7 nucleotides agree with TRBD1. The J call may be incorrect, as the DNA end agrees better with TRBJ2-5. CDR3 length: 14 amino acids. Germline CDR1 LGHNT, CDR2 FRNRAP. CDR3 DNA sequence: TGTGCTAGTGGGCTGAGACAGGGACAAGAGACCCAGTACTTC. Protein: CASGLRQGQETQYF.

This clonotype was recorded many times. The genes are TRBV6-2 or TRBV6-3 and TRBJ1-1, with 8 bases identical to TRBD1. Looked up from germline, CDR1 is MNHEY and CDR2 is SVGEGT. The CDR3 spans 15 residues. The V segment lost 0 bases and the J segment 6 bases; nucleotides outside the gene matches: 6. The CDR3 DNA follows: TGTGCCAGCAGTTACTCGACACAGGGGGTTTCTGAAGCTTTCTTT. Its protein is CASSYSTQGVSEAFF.

This clonotype has only a few counts. The chain couples TRBV27 to TRBJ2-3; 12 bases map to TRBD2. The junction had 14 bases not matched to a gene; V was cut back by 6 bases and J by 4 bases. This CDR3 region has 18 residues. Germline values: CDR1 MNHEY, CDR2 SMNVEV (reference sequence). The chain's CDR3 is CASSPLLAGGPSADTQYF. For the CDR3, the DNA is TGTGCCAGCAGCCCTCTCCTAGCGGGGGGGCCATCCGCAGATACGCAGTATTTT.

This clonotype was detected ten times or more. The V and J genes are TRBV7-2 and TRBJ2-1; TRBD1 or TRBD2 may be the D gene (5 bases each). The V and J ends lost 1 base and 6 bases respectively, with 19 bases between them. The CDR3 runs 17 residues. In germline, CDR1 is SGHTA, CDR2 FQGNSA. CDR3 coding DNA: TGTGCCAGCAGCTTAGTCGATAAAGGGGCGGGTGGCAATGAGCAGTTCTTC. Protein product: CASSLVDKGAGGNEQFF. The whole variable domain, remainder taken from reference TRBV7-2 and TRBJ2-1, is GAGVSQSPSNKVTEKGKDVELRCDPISGHTALYWYRQSLGQGLEFLIYFQGNSAPDKSGLPSDRFSAERTGGSVSTLTIQRTQQEDSAVYLCASSLVDKGAGGNEQFFGPGTRLTVL.

This clonotype was seen repeatedly, ten times or more. V gene TRBV3-1 combines with J gene TRBJ2-4, with TRBD2 matching over 9 bases. Per germline, CDR1 LGHDT and CDR2 YNNKEL (reference sequence). The CDR3 is made up of 15 amino acids. V shed 0 bases, J shed 9 bases, and the junction held 6 bases outside the gene matches. CDR3 DNA sequence: TGTGCCAGCAGCCAAGAACCCAGCGGGGGGAGCATTCAGTACTTC. This translates into CASSQEPSGGSIQYF.

This clonotype was seen a handful of times. The chain joins TRBV6-5 to TRBJ2-7; D might be TRBD2 (5 bases). Germline V gene data show CDR1 as MNHEY and CDR2 as SVGAGI. The V end was cut by 0 bases, the J end by 7 bases, with 13 bases between. The CDR3 extends over 14 amino acids. For the CDR3, the DNA is TGTGCCAGCAGTTACTCAGACTACACCAATGAGCAGTACTTC. Translation gives CASSYSDYTNEQYF.

This chain joins TRBV20-1 and TRBJ2-5; 9 nucleotides match TRBD2. V shed 1 base, J shed 11 bases, and the junction held 8 bases outside the gene matches. The CDR3 runs to 13 residues. Germline V gene data show CDR1 as DFQATT and CDR2 as SNEGSKA (reference sequence). The CDR3 here is CSARGAGGNEQYF. CDR3 bases: TGCAGTGCTAGAGGAGCGGGGGGCAATGAGCAGTACTTC.

Note on this clonotype: This sequence may be a read error, since a much larger clone differs from it by one base. The chain uses TRBV5-1 and TRBJ2-7; D unclear. The CDR3 sequence is 14 residues long. Germline assignment: CDR1 SGHRS and CDR2 YFSETQ. The germline V and J ends were trimmed by 1 base and 0 bases, with 8 bases remaining between them. As DNA, the CDR3 is TGCGCCAGCAGCTTGATGCCGGGCTCCTACGAGCAGTACTTC. Translating gives CASSLMPGSYEQYF.

This clonotype was counted ten times or more. V and J are TRBV20-1 and TRBJ2-3; 13 bases align to TRBD2. V gave up 3 bases and J gave up 2 bases; unmatched junction bases: 5. The CDR3 length is 16 residues. Germline V gene data show CDR1 as DFQATT and CDR2 as SNEGSKA (reference sequence). This CDR3 is CSASGGLAGITDTQYF. CDR3 sequence (DNA): TGCAGTGCTAGCGGGGGACTAGCGGGGATCACAGATACGCAGTATTTT.

On this clonotype itself: A much more abundant neighbour one base away suggests this may be a read error. The chain carries TRBV20-1 and TRBJ2-3, with D possibly TRBD1 on 5 matching bases. This CDR3 comprises 14 residues. The germline CDR1 and CDR2 sequences are DFQATT and SNEGSKA (reference sequence). CDR3 protein: CIAAFSLGTGTQYF. In DNA form, the CDR3 reads TGCATTGCCGCATTTAGTCTCGGCACAGGTACGCAGTATTTT.

The CDR3 DNA reads TGCGCCAGCAGCTTGGATTGGGCAGGGGACGGCTACACCTTC. Its translation: CASSLDWAGDGYTF. The rearrangement uses TRBV5-1 and TRBJ1-2; D is possibly TRBD1 (6 bases). Per germline, CDR1 SGHRS and CDR2 YFSETQ. The CDR3 totals 14 residues. Trimming pared 0 bases from V and 8 bases from J, leaving 14 bases between.